The 27 T cell receptor beta chains given below trace back to one sample, sequenced in a study of T cell responses to AZD1222 COVID-19 vaccine. Repertoires were generated with immunoSEQ multiplex PCR, while TCRdb's copy carries only in-frame clones and drops some. The table has more than 110,000 clones, around 91% seen once. The sequences come from peripheral blood, collected on day 0 of AZD1222 vaccination. Source of these receptors: an adult in good health.

The chain recombines TRBV5-4 with TRBJ2-3; 11 bases match TRBD2. The trim removed 4 bases at V and 5 bases at J, leaving 0 bases unmatched. Germline lookup yields CDR1 SGHNT and CDR2 YYREEE (reference sequence). This CDR3 region has 13 residues. Here the CDR3 DNA reads TGTGCCAGCAGCGGGACTAGCGGAGATACGCAGTATTTT. It translates to CASSGTSGDTQYF.

The chain couples TRBV9 to TRBJ1-5; D is undetermined. Trimming took off 3 bases at V and 7 bases at J, with 11 bases between the two ends. The CDR3 runs 13 residues. Germline V gives CDR1 SGDLS, CDR2 YYNGEE. The CDR3 DNA reads as TGTGCCAGCAGCGACGGGCGGGAACAGCCCCAGCATTTT. Its translation: CASSDGREQPQHF.

The rearrangement links TRBV6-1 to TRBJ1-2, with no clear D. Germline V lookup: CDR1 MNHNS, CDR2 SASEGT. The CDR3 consists of 15 residues. The V gene lost 1 base and the J gene lost 2 bases, with 11 bases spanning the gap. The CDR3 DNA reads as TGTGCCAGCAGTGAAGTTCCAGAACAAAACTATGGCTACACCTTC. It encodes CASSEVPEQNYGYTF.

The chain is built from TRBV7-9 and TRBJ2-5; 8 bases are a match to TRBD2. This CDR3 has 14 residues. Germline assignment: CDR1 SEHNR and CDR2 FQNEAQ (reference sequence). J lost 1 base, V lost 6 bases, and 4 bases had no gene match. CDR3 in DNA: TGTGCCAGCAGTTTACTAGCGGCCCAAGAGACCCAGTACTTC. This sequence encodes CASSLLAAQETQYF.

This chain connects TRBV4-1 to TRBJ2-3; D may be TRBD1 (6 bases). This CDR3 has 17 amino acids. CDR1 is MGHRA, CDR2 YSYEKL, per germline. V lost 3 bases to trimming and J lost 2 bases, with 18 bases between them. CDR3 coding DNA: TGCGCCAGCAGCCACCCCGGGGCAGGGGTCTCCACAGATACGCAGTATTTT. Protein: CASSHPGAGVSTDTQYF.

The V and J genes are TRBV5-1 and TRBJ1-1; no clear D gene. CDR3 length: 13 residues. V lost 0 bases and J 6 bases, leaving 9 bases between the germline ends. Germline V lookup: CDR1 SGHRS, CDR2 YFSETQ. CDR3: CASSLGQASEAFF. Written as DNA, the CDR3 is TGCGCCAGCAGCTTGGGGCAGGCGTCTGAAGCTTTCTTT.

This chain uses TRBV6-5 with TRBJ2-7, with D possibly matching TRBD1 (6 bases). V lost 6 bases and J 3 bases, leaving 12 bases between the germline ends. Germline-derived CDR1 and CDR2 are MNHEY and SVGAGI. The CDR3 extends over 13 amino acids. The CDR3 bases are TGTGCCAGCAGCCCGACAGGCAACTACGAGCAGTACTTC. Protein: CASSPTGNYEQYF.

In its sample, this clone was seen a few times. The CDR3 is CASSFGGLRTEAFF. CDR3 sequence (DNA): TGTGCCAGCAGTTTTGGGGGTCTACGGACTGAAGCTTTCTTT. This chain joins TRBV28 and TRBJ1-1; a weak D match, TRBD1 (5 bases). Trimming removed 3 bases from V and 5 bases from J, with 13 bases in between. The CDR3 is 14 amino acids. Germline assignment: CDR1 MDHEN and CDR2 SYDVKM.

This chain joins TRBV7-3 and TRBJ2-1; D ambiguous. CDR1 and CDR2 (germline): SGHTA, FQGTGA. Trimming stripped 6 bases from V and 9 bases from J, with 15 bases between. The CDR3 is made up of 13 amino acids. For the CDR3, the DNA is TGTGCCAGCAGTTCCCGACACCGTGGTGAGCAGTTCTTC. It translates to CASSSRHRGEQFF.

The chain's CDR3 is CASSLDDYHNEQFF. The CDR3 DNA sequence: TGTGCCAGCAGCTTAGATGACTACCACAATGAGCAGTTCTTC. The chain links TRBV11-3 to TRBJ2-1, with D possibly matching TRBD2 (5 bases). Trimming took 0 bases from V and 5 from J, leaving 8 bases between them. The germline V gene has CDR1 SGHNT and CDR2 YENEEA. This CDR3 contains 14 residues.

This clone was seen just once. V usage is TRBV9 and J usage is TRBJ1-2; D remains unclear. This CDR3 is built from 15 residues. Germline V lookup: CDR1 SGDLS, CDR2 YYNGEE. V was trimmed by 4 bases and J by 3 bases, leaving 16 bases between them. The CDR3 sequence is CASSPRGGLDYGYTF. The CDR3 bases are TGTGCCAGCAGCCCGAGAGGAGGGCTTGACTATGGCTACACCTTC. Full variable domain (missing parts from reference TRBV9 and TRBJ1-2): DSGVTQTPKHLITATGQRVTLRCSPRSGDLSVYWYQQSLDQGLQFLIQYYNGEERAKGNILERFSAQQFPDLHSELNLSSLELGDSALYFCASSPRGGLDYGYTFGSGTRLTVV.

The rearrangement joins TRBV28 to TRBJ2-7; perhaps D is TRBD1 or TRBD2 (6 bases each). The CDR3 is 13 amino acids. V gave up 2 bases and J gave up 6 bases, with 11 bases separating them. CDR1 and CDR2 (germline): MDHEN, SYDVKM. The CDR3 is CASSLEGGREQYF. The CDR3 DNA is TGTGCCAGCAGTTTAGAGGGGGGTCGCGAGCAGTACTTC.

The gene calls are TRBV27 and TRBJ1-1; 7 nucleotides align to TRBD1. V lost 5 bases and J lost 4; bases outside the gene matches: 4. This CDR3 has 13 amino acids. Germline assignment: CDR1 MNHEY and CDR2 SMNVEV (reference sequence). CDR3 sequence (DNA): TGTGCCAGCAGTCCTAGGGGGCGCACTGAAGCTTTCTTT. Amino acids: CASSPRGRTEAFF.

This rearrangement joins TRBV27 to TRBJ1-1; D perhaps matches TRBD1 (5 bases). This CDR3 is 14 amino acids long. Trimming took off 0 bases at V and 4 bases at J, with 9 bases between the two ends. Per germline, CDR1 MNHEY and CDR2 SMNVEV (reference sequence). The CDR3 here is CASSLSTALTEAFF. In DNA, the CDR3 is TGTGCCAGCAGTTTATCGACAGCGCTCACTGAAGCTTTCTTT.

The genes are TRBV19 and TRBJ1-5; D is unresolved. This CDR3 contains 13 residues. The germline V gene has CDR1 LNHDA and CDR2 SQIVND (reference sequence). Trimming removed 8 bases from V and 3 bases from J, with 11 bases in between. As DNA, the CDR3 is TGTGCCAGTTCCCCGGGATTCAATCAGCCCCAGCATTTT. Translation: CASSPGFNQPQHF.

This sequence joins TRBV18 and TRBJ1-6; a weak D match, TRBD1 (5 bases). The CDR3 runs to 17 residues. V lost 2 bases and J 7 bases, leaving 18 bases between the germline ends. Germline lookup yields CDR1 KGHSH and CDR2 LQKENI. This CDR3 is CASSPGPGPQANSPLHF. In DNA, the CDR3 is TGTGCCAGCTCACCAGGGCCGGGACCCCAGGCCAATTCACCCCTCCACTTT. The variable domain in full, completed from reference TRBV18 and TRBJ1-6, reads NAGVMQNPRHLVRRRGQEARLRCSPMKGHSHVYWYRQLPEEGLKFMVYLQKENIIDESGMPKERFSAEFPKEGPSILRIQQVVRGDSAAYFCASSPGPGPQANSPLHFGNGTRLTVT.

The chain links TRBV4-2 to TRBJ2-3; 8 positions agree with TRBD1. Germline-derived CDR1 and CDR2 are LGHNA and YNFKEQ. Germline trimming cut 1 base from V and 6 bases from J; bases unmatched to any gene: 6. The CDR3 is 15 amino acids. As DNA, the CDR3 is TGTGCCAGCAGCCAAGCTCACAGGGGGACGGATACGCAGTATTTT. Translated, it gives CASSQAHRGTDTQYF.

The DNA of the CDR3 is TGTGCCAGCAGCCGCGGGGTCACCAATGAGCAGTTCTTC. Translation gives CASSRGVTNEQFF. The rearrangement uses TRBV7-3 and TRBJ2-1, with D possibly being TRBD2 (6 bases). CDR3 size: 13 residues. The germline V gene encodes CDR1 SGHTA and CDR2 FQGTGA. V lost 5 bases and J 6 bases, leaving 11 bases between the germline ends.

The chain employs TRBV3-1 (or the pseudogene TRBV3-2) and TRBJ1-2; no firm D call. V lost 0 bases and J lost 3, with 5 bases in between. The germline gives CDR1 LGHDT, CDR2 YNNKEL (reference sequence). This CDR3 has 13 residues. The DNA of the CDR3 is TGTGCCAGCAGCCAAGAACAGTACTATGGCTACACCTTC. Protein product: CASSQEQYYGYTF.

V usage is TRBV28 and J usage is TRBJ1-5; 7 bases agree with TRBD1. The CDR3 totals 12 residues. Germline V gives CDR1 MDHEN, CDR2 SYDVKM. V shed 8 bases, J shed 2 bases, and the junction held 0 bases outside the gene matches. CDR3 in DNA: TGTGCCAGCCAGGGGGGCAATCAGCCCCAGCATTTT. Encoded protein: CASQGGNQPQHF.

This rearrangement joins TRBV12-2 to TRBJ1-2; TRBD1, the D gene given by the table, was not confirmed from the DNA. TRBV12-2 is labeled a pseudogene. The CDR3 contains 15 residues. The CDR3 sequence is CASRHRQGGNYGYTF. In DNA form, the CDR3 reads TGTGCAAGTCGACACCGACAGGGGGGCAACTATGGCTACACCTTC.

This chain links TRBV11-2 with TRBJ1-2; 7 bases fit TRBD1. Germline-derived CDR1 and CDR2 are SGHAT and FQNNGV. CDR3 length: 16 residues. With V trimmed by 1 base and J by 4 bases, 9 bases remained unmatched. CDR3 in DNA: TGTGCCAGCAGCTTAGCCGGGGAAGGGGGCCTCTATGGCTACACCTTC. Protein product: CASSLAGEGGLYGYTF. The full variable domain, in which reference TRBV11-2 and TRBJ1-2 provide the parts outside the CDR3, is EAGVAQSPRYKIIEKRQSVAFWCNPISGHATLYWYQQILGQGPKLLIQFQNNGVVDDSQLPKDRFSAERLKGVDSTLKIQPAKLEDSAVYLCASSLAGEGGLYGYTFGSGTRLTVV.

The chain recombines TRBV28 with TRBJ2-1; no definite D call. Germline CDR1 and CDR2: MDHEN and SYDVKM. The CDR3 has 12 amino acids. Between the trimmed V and J ends, which lost 8 bases and 5 bases, there was a span of 10 bases. CDR3 bases: TGTGCCAGCTCCTACTTCAACAATGAGCAGTTCTTC. Translated: CASSYFNNEQFF.

The chain links TRBV10-3 to TRBJ1-2; no firm D call. V shed 4 bases and J shed 4 bases, with 10 bases lying between them. The CDR3 runs 13 residues. Germline CDR1 ENHRY, CDR2 SYGVKD. CDR3 coding DNA: TGTGCCATCAGTGCTTCCGGAGGCTATGGCTACACCTTC. This translates into CAISASGGYGYTF.

The V and J genes are TRBV2 and TRBJ2-4, with 7 bases identical to TRBD1. J gave up 1 base and V 7 bases, and 10 bases lay outside the gene matches. Germline V gene sequence: CDR1 SNHLY, CDR2 FYNNEI. The CDR3 runs 16 residues. The CDR3 DNA is TGTGCCAGCAATAATCACAGGGGCGCCGCCAAAAACATTCAGTACTTC. It translates to CASNNHRGAAKNIQYF.

The sample holds a few counts of this clone. The gene calls are TRBV7-2 and TRBJ1-1; the D is unclear. The ends were cut back, 4 bases at V and 8 bases at J, with 11 bases in the middle. CDR1 is SGHTA and CDR2 is FQGNSA in the germline V gene. This CDR3 region has 12 residues. CDR3 amino acids: CASSSYFGEAFF. For the CDR3, the DNA is TGTGCCAGCAGCTCATACTTTGGCGAAGCTTTCTTT. The entire variable domain, with the rest obtained from reference TRBV7-2 and TRBJ1-1, is as follows: GAGVSQSPSNKVTEKGKDVELRCDPISGHTALYWYRQSLGQGLEFLIYFQGNSAPDKSGLPSDRFSAERTGGSVSTLTIQRTQQEDSAVYLCASSSYFGEAFFGQGTRLTVV.

This clone was detected only once. The rearrangement joins TRBV5-6 to TRBJ2-5, with D possibly TRBD1 on 6 matching bases. This CDR3 region has 16 residues. V lost 2 bases, J lost 6 bases, and 20 bases lay in between. Per germline, CDR1 SGHDT and CDR2 YYEEEE. CDR3 loop: CASSLRTDYPKKTQYF. CDR3 DNA: TGTGCCAGCAGCTTAAGGACAGACTATCCCAAAAAGACCCAGTACTTC.